This T cell receptor (beta chain) was recorded in a study of cytomegalovirus exposure and HLA in healthy donors (dated by TCRdb to the late 2010s). Notes on the research overall: In an earlier analysis of approximately 500 of the donors, 250 to 300 Gb of sequence data and 100 million or so unique TCR beta sequences from about 190 million T cells were reported. About 280 gigabases of sequencing data and about 92 million unique TCR sequences made up an early release that covered roughly 670 HLA-typed donors. Of the 300 to 500 genotyped donors, approximately 81% were placed in the genetic ancestry cluster associated with self-reported Caucasian donors. The study was designed to test whether signatures of past pathogen exposure could be identified by cataloging public T cell receptors. The study profiled the T cell repertoires of some 610 subjects by immunosequencing and related them to cytomegalovirus serostatus. A separate validation cohort of about 110 different subjects was used in addition to the approximately 640-subject first cohort. To predict cytomegalovirus infection status, the study brought together high-throughput TCR immunosequencing, statistical association of individual TCRs with disease status, and machine learning. In a later analysis, previously published TCR beta repertoires from about 670 donors were re-analyzed and high-resolution HLA genotyping was added so that TCR occurrence patterns could be studied. Rather than drawing on any new phenotypic data, the later analysis identified candidate immune exposures from TCR beta sequences and the way those sequences occurred across donors. In an earlier analysis of a few hundred of the donors, high-throughput TCR beta sequencing was used to judge whether each TCR beta V gene segment behaved as functional or pseudogenic. Donor age, sex, ethnicity and CMV serostatus were collected together with the repertoire data. A later genetic analysis took genome-wide SNP genotypes for about 55% of the roughly 700 donors and used that subset as a discovery cohort. Every discovery cohort repertoire had been produced on one sequencing platform. HLA typing included class I and class II loci at four-digit resolution. The number of typed donors differed by locus: about 629-630 for A, B, C, DRB1 and DQB1; roughly 510 for DQA1; some 610 for DPA1; and 400 to 480 for DPB1. Because of strong linkage in the cohort, roughly five DR-DQ haplotypes were treated as single units for association and clustering. Among 350 to 400 genotyped donors of the cohort, an average of around 240,000 unique TCR beta nucleotide sequences were sequenced per donor, roughly 20% of them non-productive.

Summary of the overall study and its limitations: Specific HLA alleles were associated with 18,000 or so TCR beta sequences at a false discovery rate of 0.05 in a later analysis. A later analysis reported that several top co-occurrence clusters appeared linked to parvovirus B19, influenza, CMV and Epstein-Barr virus. Most CMV-associated TCR beta chains appeared to be HLA-restricted in a later analysis, and the HLA associations seemed to be driven largely by CMV exposure. A later analysis found that TCR association rates varied across HLA loci, with DRB1 alleles showing the most associated TCRs and HLA-C alleles the fewest. The study listed around 160 TCR beta chains as associated with cytomegalovirus. According to a later genetic analysis, donors in an Asian-associated ancestry cluster had fewer N-insertions in productive TCRs than the approximately 630-donor mean. The classifier was reported to diagnose cytomegalovirus status with high specificity and sensitivity in both the original and validation cohorts. Correlated functional status among segregating V segments might reflect linkage disequilibrium, but an unknown experimental factor could not be ruled out. When HLA alleles, especially DR and DQ, strongly co-occurred, TCR associations were difficult to assign to individual alleles. A few of the identified cytomegalovirus-associated TCR beta chains were confirmed in vitro to be specific for cytomegalovirus antigens. A cluster of highly shared sequence variants was judged likely to represent a technical artifact of the sequencing pipeline. While some public TCRs were present in many individuals, most TCR sequences turned up only very rarely across donors. According to the authors, the approach could potentially be generalized to other disease states and immunological phenotypes. Because HLA typing was unavailable for some donors at each locus, only the typed subset was used in association tests. Because the 87-base-pair reads could not distinguish some IMGT-functional V segments, including TRBV6-2 and TRBV6-3, those segments were excluded. The cohort was sequenced for TCR beta chains only, and without alpha or paired-chain data the features that could be detected were limited. In a later analysis, HLA-associated TCR beta chains showed more clonal expansion and lower generation probabilities than non-associated chains that were equally common. For the cohort, immune exposure information was limited to CMV serostatus. A further reported finding was that TCR beta sequences accurately predicted the HLA-A and HLA-B alleles for most subjects in the first cohort. An association between a missense DCLRE1C variant and V-gene and J-gene trimming of TCR beta chains was found in a later genetic analysis and replicated in an independent cohort. Roughly uniform sequencing depth across donors was assumed in presence/absence analyses, although this assumption may not hold. In an earlier analysis of approximately 590 of the donors, most TCR beta V segments appeared in productive rearrangements about 87% or about 30% of the time, broadly matching IMGT annotations. Because counts were too low, 15 or so rarely observed V segments, including chromosome 9 orphons, were excluded from the earlier analysis of fewer than 650 of the donors.

The cohort consisted of some 730 healthy bone marrow donors. At the time of sampling, every cohort member was nominally healthy, though immune exposures that went unrecorded were likely present. The donor tested CMV seronegative, placing the donor among the 350 or so seronegative members of the cohort. A peripheral blood sample was collected from each donor, and TCR beta sequencing was performed on peripheral blood mononuclear cells. Genomic DNA was extracted from the blood cell samples with the Qiagen DNeasy Blood Extraction Kit. The junction shows trimming of 0 bases on V and 5 bases on J, plus 11 bases between the germline ends. Taken from cysteine to phenylalanine, the CDR3 has 14 residues. Left in the record is the CDR3 DNA by itself, 42 bases read in frame from the first base. The germline V gene (reference sequence) sets CDR1 to SGHNT and CDR2 to YYREEE. The method behind the library was the immunoSEQ multiplex PCR assay. The multiplex PCR relied on a mix of 60 forward primers for TCR Vbeta segments and 13 reverse primers for TCR Jbeta segments. The CDR3 region of rearranged TCR beta genes was amplified from genomic DNA with a multiplex PCR assay. Amplified TCR beta libraries were sequenced as 87-base-pair reads on the Illumina HiSeq System. The authors processed their data as follows. Across the 700 or so repertoires, a later analysis counted some 81 million unique TCR beta chains, roughly 11 million of which were shared by at least two donors. Raw reads were error-corrected and collapsed into unique sequences by a nearest-neighbor algorithm in which closely related sequences were merged to remove PCR and sequencing errors. V, D and J gene segments were assigned by aligning CDR3 sequences to IMGT reference sequences. For a sequence to be retained, at least a six-nucleotide match to both a V gene segment and a J gene segment was required. A rearrangement was called productive if the CDR3 had no stop codons and remained in frame with V and J, and every other rearrangement was called non-productive. CDR3 was defined by IMGT convention, running from the second conserved V-encoded cysteine to the conserved J-encoded phenylalanine. In an earlier analysis of around 570 of the donors, sequences lacking an unambiguous match to a single V gene segment were excluded. In an earlier analysis of approximately 560 of the donors, a V segment was called functional when productive rearrangements were above 56.7%, and segregating when the standard deviation between donors exceeded 5%. A statistical classification framework was built for diagnosing cytomegalovirus status from the catalog of TCR beta chain sequences. V and J gene assignment, in a later analysis, came from comparing TCR nucleotide sequences with IMGT/GENE-DB human TR gene sequences. A later analysis assigned CDR3 sequences and most-parsimonious VDJ recombination scenarios with the TCRdist pipeline. In a later analysis, each TCR beta chain was defined by its CDR3 amino acid sequence together with its V-gene family, and reads without a unique V-gene family were excluded. In a later analysis, fewer than 650 highly shared, low-generation-probability nucleotide sequences were removed to address suspected cross-contamination and a sequencing artifact. For each public chain, a later analysis derived a clonal expansion index from normalized ranks of inferred template counts within each repertoire. In a later analysis, generation probabilities were computed using a VDJ recombination model fitted to out-of-frame rearrangements, and the results were checked against IGoR. Hypergeometric tests were used in a later analysis to score TCR-TCR, TCR-HLA and TCR-CMV co-occurrence, with a repertoire-size bias correction applied to the TCR pairs. To estimate false discovery rates, a later analysis permuted the HLA or CMV assignments 20 times. A later analysis grouped co-occurring TCRs with DBSCAN, adding TCRdist sequence similarity when clustering within HLA-allele-positive subsets. Repertoires with fewer than 30,000 or more than 120,000 public chains, plus five repertoires with anomalous nucleotide sharing, were excluded from co-occurrence clustering. This immuneACCESS table, as held by TCRdb, lists in-frame sequences with V and J called but not all clones. Of the missing ones, under half trace to an unresolved V gene in checked studies; the others have no known cause. V and J calls and clone size follow that table, whereas D and trimming were derived from the DNA. The sample table records roughly 180,000 clones; more than 80% of these occur just once. In total, the top ten clones hold 2.4% of the sample.

With regard to this clone: Its cognate antigen has yet to be identified. Per-base quality was not reported, and no clone a single base away is much larger than it.

The receptor was derived from a male donor in good health and CMV-seronegative. The V and J segments used are TRBV5-4 and TRBJ1-1; 5 matching bases give a weak D call of TRBD1. Sequences were obtained from PBMCs. The CDR3 amino acid sequence is: CASSLADSGTEAFF. The nucleotide sequence is given as TGTGCCAGCAGCTTGGCCGACAGTGGGACTGAAGCTTTCTTT.